The rows below give T cell receptor beta chains drawn from one sample of a study of OX40 agonist ivuxolimab in advanced cancers. This table comes from immunoSEQ multiplex PCR, and its TCRdb copy is limited to in-frame clones, with some not included. The table includes approximately 65,000 clones, about nine tenths detected once. The sample was CD4+ or CD8+ T cells sorted from blood, taken in a trial of the OX40 agonist ivuxolimab. Receptors were obtained from an adult with an advanced solid tumor such as melanoma, head and neck, liver or kidney cancer. Both conserved end residues are part of each CDR3. Fields, in order: D gene, clone size, J gene, V gene, CDR3 DNA, CDR3 protein. A D gene is named only where the DNA matches it firmly. Only part of the rows carry a size: once, few, many, or a class if the clone is expanded.

>TRBD1|NA|TRBJ2-7|TRBV6-1
TGTGCCAGTCGGACAGGGAACGTTCCCTACGAGCAGTACTTC
CASRTGNVPYEQYF
>TRBD2|NA|TRBJ2-3|TRBV19
TGTGCCAGTAGTAGGACTAGCGGGGGAATCGGCACAGATACGCAGTATTTT
CASSRTSGGIGTDTQYF
>NA|NA|TRBJ1-5|TRBV9
TGTGCCAGCAGCGTAGCTATAGGGCAGCCCCAGCATTTT
CASSVAIGQPQHF
>NA|NA|TRBJ2-7|TRBV19
TGTGCCAGTAGGCGAAGCTCCTACGAGCAGTACTTC
CASRRSSYEQYF
>NA|NA|TRBJ2-7|TRBV10-3
TGTGCCATCAGTGAGGTTTTGAGCTCCTACGAGCAGTACTTC
CAISEVLSSYEQYF
>NA|NA|TRBJ2-7|TRBV28
TGTGCCAGTGGGGGTCCTGAGGGGGTTTACGAGCAGTACTTC
CASGGPEGVYEQYF
>NA|NA|TRBJ2-7|TRBV6-5
TGTGCCAGCAGTTCCCGACTACGGGGCTTCGGCGAGCAGTACTTC
CASSSRLRGFGEQYF
>TRBD2|NA|TRBJ2-3|TRBV10-1
TGCGCCAGCAGTGAACTAGCGGGGGCCCAGGGTGCGCAGTATTTT
CASSELAGAQGAQYF
>NA|NA|TRBJ1-5|TRBV6-5
TGTGCCAGCAGCCCAAGCTTCAATCAGCCCCAGCATTTT
CASSPSFNQPQHF
>NA|NA|TRBJ2-1|TRBV6-5
TGTGCCAGCAGTTGGTTAGGCGGGCCTCGCTACAATGAGCAGTTCTTC
CASSWLGGPRYNEQFF
>NA|NA|TRBJ2-2|TRBV5-1
TGCGCCAGCAGCTTGGGGCAGCCGAGAACCGGGGAGCTGTTTTTT
CASSLGQPRTGELFF
>NA|NA|TRBJ1-5|TRBV6-6
TGTGCCAGCGGAGAGACCTCGGGAGCTAGCAATCAGCCCCAGCATTTT
CASGETSGASNQPQHF
>NA|once|TRBJ2-7|TRBV6-6
TGTGCCAGCAGTTACTCGCCGGCGGTTAAGCAGTACTTC
CASSYSPAVKQYF
>NA|NA|TRBJ1-6|TRBV6-1
TGTGCCAGCAGCCAAGGGGGTGGGTATTCACCCCTCCACTTT
CASSQGGGYSPLHF
>NA|NA|TRBJ2-1|TRBV14
TGTGCCAGCAGCCAAGGGAGTGCCCCGGGCTACAATGAGCAGTTCTTC
CASSQGSAPGYNEQFF
>TRBD1|once|TRBJ1-5|TRBV19
TGTGCCAGTAGTCCGGGACAGGGGGCGAGTCAGCCCCAGCATTTT
CASSPGQGASQPQHF
>TRBD1|NA|TRBJ2-7|TRBV4-1
TGCGCCAGCAGCCCGCAACAGGGGTACGAGCAGTACTTC
CASSPQQGYEQYF
>NA|NA|TRBJ1-3|TRBV7-2
TGTGCCAGCAGCTTAAGTTGGGCTGGAAACACCATATATTTT
CASSLSWAGNTIYF
>TRBD1|NA|TRBJ2-3|TRBV19
TGTGCCAGTAGTAACCGGGACAGGGTTTTTGGCACAGATACGCAGTATTTT
CASSNRDRVFGTDTQYF
>NA|NA|TRBJ1-1|TRBV6-6
TGTGCCAGCAGTTACTACGGGACCCGAGGGACTGAAGCTTTCTTT
CASSYYGTRGTEAFF
>NA|NA|TRBJ1-1|TRBV5-1
TGCGCCAGCAGCATCGCGAGCGGGAACACTGAAGCTTTCTTT
CASSIASGNTEAFF
>NA|NA|TRBJ1-3|TRBV16
TGTGCCAGCAGCCATTTCGCGGACAGCTCTGGAAACACCATATATTTT
CASSHFADSSGNTIYF
>TRBD1|NA|TRBJ1-3|TRBV10-3
TGTGCCATCAGTACCGGGACAGCCGGAAACACCATATATTTT
CAISTGTAGNTIYF
>NA|NA|TRBJ1-1|TRBV18
TGTGCCAGCTCACCGGGGAAGAACACTGAAGCTTTCTTT
CASSPGKNTEAFF
>NA|NA|TRBJ2-7|TRBV18
TGTGCCAGCTCAGCCCGGGCGATCTACGAGCAGTACTTC
CASSARAIYEQYF
>NA|NA|TRBJ2-3|TRBV10-3
TGTGCCATCAGTGAGGGACAACCTAGCACAGATACGCAGTATTTT
CAISEGQPSTDTQYF
>NA|NA|TRBJ2-7|TRBV7-8
TGTGCCAGCAGCTCTGGGAGGTACGAGCAGTACTTC
CASSSGRYEQYF
>NA|few|TRBJ2-7|TRBV21-1
TGTGCCAGCAGCAAAAGTCGCCGGGGGGGCGTGTACGAGCAGTACTTC
CASSKSRRGGVYEQYF
>NA|NA|TRBJ2-2|TRBV19
TGTGCCAGTAGTTTCCGGGTATTGGGTCCCGGGGAGCTGTTTTTT
CASSFRVLGPGELFF
>NA|NA|TRBJ2-7|TRBV5-4
TGTGCCAGCAGGTCCTACGGGGGCCCCTACGAGCAGTACTTC
CASRSYGGPYEQYF
>NA|NA|TRBJ1-6|TRBV11-2
TGTGCCAGCAGCTTAGTCCCCCTTAATTCACCCCTCCACTTT
CASSLVPLNSPLHF
>NA|NA|TRBJ1-1|TRBV7-9
TGTGCCAGCAGCTTACGCGGGGGGCCAGAGGCTGAAGCTTTCTTT
CASSLRGGPEAEAFF
>TRBD1|NA|TRBJ2-3|TRBV30
TGTGCCTGGGCAGGACAGGCTCCAGATACGCAGTATTTT
CAWAGQAPDTQYF
>NA|NA|TRBJ1-5|TRBV5-1
TGCGCCAGCAGCTTGGAACAGAGAGGCAATCAGCCCCAGCATTTT
CASSLEQRGNQPQHF
>NA|NA|TRBJ1-2|TRBV30
TGTGCCTGGTGGGTACAGGGATACTATGGCTACACCTTC
CAWWVQGYYGYTF
>TRBD2|NA|TRBJ2-5|TRBV27
TGTGCCAGCAGTGCCTCACTAGCGGGTAGGGAGACCCAGTACTTC
CASSASLAGRETQYF
>NA|NA|TRBJ1-5|TRBV5-5
TGTGCCAGCAGCTTGCGGGTTAACGGGGTTTATCAGCCCCAGCATTTT
CASSLRVNGVYQPQHF
>NA|NA|TRBJ2-5|TRBV4-1
TGCGCCAGCAGCCCCCGATCTGCGGGGCCTGAAGAGACCCAGTACTTC
CASSPRSAGPEETQYF
>NA|NA|TRBJ2-1|TRBV20-1
TGCAGTGCTAGACTCAATGAGCAGTTCTTC
CSARLNEQFF
>TRBD1|NA|TRBJ2-7|TRBV13
TGTGCCAGCAGTCGTGACAGGGGGCTGGAGCAGTACTTC
CASSRDRGLEQYF
>NA|NA|TRBJ1-1|TRBV2
TGTGCCAGCAGGGGGAGTGAACGGACTGAAGCTTTCTTT
CASRGSERTEAFF
>NA|NA|TRBJ2-2|TRBV6-6
TGTGCCAGCAGGGAACAGGGTCCCGGGGAGCTGTTTTTT
CASREQGPGELFF
>NA|NA|TRBJ1-1|TRBV14
TGTGCCAGCAGCCAGGGGGTTCGGACTGAAGCTTTCTTT
CASSQGVRTEAFF
>NA|few|TRBJ2-2|TRBV6-1
TGTGCCAGCAGTGAAATAGGGGGCGGGGAGCTGTTTTTT
CASSEIGGGELFF
>TRBD1|NA|TRBJ2-5|TRBV29-1
TGCAGCGCTTTAAGAGACAGGGGAATACAAGAGACCCAGTACTTC
CSALRDRGIQETQYF
>NA|NA|TRBJ2-2|TRBV7-2
TGTGCCAGCAGCTTAGTGGGGGCCTCGAACACCGGGGAGCTGTTTTTT
CASSLVGASNTGELFF
>TRBD2|NA|TRBJ2-5|TRBV5-4
TGTGCCAGCACCTATTACCCCTGGACTAGCGGGGGGGCCGGGGAGACCCAGTACTTC
CASTYYPWTSGGAGETQYF
>NA|few|TRBJ2-7|TRBV7-2
TGTGCCAGCAGCTCGGGCCTCCCGAGCGCCGAGCAGTACTTC
CASSSGLPSAEQYF
>NA|NA|TRBJ2-3|TRBV5-5
TGTGCCAGCAGCCCGCCCCGATCTGGCACAGATACGCAGTATTTT
CASSPPRSGTDTQYF
>NA|NA|TRBJ2-5|TRBV1
TGCACCAGCAGTCGCGGGACTAGCGGGATCCAAGAGACCCAGTACTTC
CTSSRGTSGIQETQYF
>NA|NA|TRBJ2-7|TRBV6-5
TGTGCCAGCAGGCGTGAACGGGCCACCTACGAGCAGTACTTC
CASRRERATYEQYF
>TRBD2|NA|TRBJ2-5|TRBV7-6
TGTGCCAGCAGCTTATCGCCGCCGGGACTAGCGGACAGACGAGAGACCCAGTACTTC
CASSLSPPGLADRRETQYF
>TRBD2|NA|TRBJ2-3|TRBV5-1
TGCGCCAGCAGCATTACTAGCGGGTCTAGCACAGATACGCAGTATTTT
CASSITSGSSTDTQYF
>TRBD1|NA|TRBJ2-7|TRBV5-4
TGTGCCAGCAGCTTTAGGAGACAGGGGGCGCAAGAGCAGTACTTC
CASSFRRQGAQEQYF
>NA|NA|TRBJ1-2|TRBV5-6
TGTGCCAGCAGCTTGAAGGGGGGAGGAGGCTACACCTTC
CASSLKGGGGYTF
>NA|NA|TRBJ1-1|TRBV14
TGTGCCAGCAGCCACCGGAGACTGCTGATGAACACTGAAGCTTTCTTT
CASSHRRLLMNTEAFF
>NA|NA|TRBJ2-3|TRBV10-2
TGCGCCAGCAGGGCGGGACTGATCACAGATACGCAGTATTTT
CASRAGLITDTQYF
>TRBD1|once|TRBJ1-1|TRBV18
TGTGCCAGCTCCGACCGGGACAGGGGAACTGAAGCTTTCTTT
CASSDRDRGTEAFF